This T cell receptor (beta chain) was sequenced for a study of beta chain features in type 1 diabetes. General study points: PCR might pick shorter templates more often, in the same way for patients and controls. Type 1 diabetes patients had fewer VDJ junction insertions and more deletions. People with Type 1 diabetes carried modestly yet significantly shorter TCRB CDR3s in all four CD4+ subsets.

This clone was found a few times. Its antigen is undetermined. Germline values: CDR1 GTSNPN, CDR2 SVGIG (reference sequence). V gave up 3 bases and J gave up 5 bases; unmatched junction bases: 10. The CDR3 extends over 14 amino acids. Reverse transcribing all isolated RNA meant expressed TCRB transcripts were sequenced. Profiled with immunoSEQ multiplex PCR; TCRdb holds only in-frame clones, not every one. Of some 150,000 clones in the sample, 7% to 9.5% were seen once. J is TRBJ2-7 and V is TRBV30, with 7 bases fitting TRBD2. Sequencing used central memory CD4+ T cells from blood. This clonotype was sampled from a woman in her thirties with type 1 diabetes. The CDR3, as DNA: TGTGCCTGGAGCGTGGGAGGGCCAAACCACGAGCAGTACTTC. It is translated as CAWSVGGPNHEQYF.